Sequencing of this T cell receptor (beta chain) was carried out in a study of shared clonotypes between healthy human individuals. Sorted-subset replicate PCRs used approximately 190 ng of genomic DNA. This amount corresponded to approximately 30,000 T cell genomes. Sequencing was performed with immunoSEQ multiplex PCR; in TCRdb, only in-frame clones are kept and a portion is missing. This sample carries 1.5 million to 1.9 million clones, under 99% of them seen once, and the ten largest clones take about 0.45%. Donation came from healthy HIV-negative adults that had no recent acute infections or vaccinations. This CDR3 is 16 amino acids long. J was trimmed by 3 bases and V by 2 bases; bases with no gene match: 8. Germline V gene lookup returns CDR1 MNHEY and CDR2 SVGAGI. To note about this clone: The antigen remains undetermined.

Study conclusions and caveats: Blood was the only sampled material, and tissue repertoires likely differ. Sharing across four donors was highest in naive CD4 (roughly 5%) and lowest in memory CD8 (about 0.4%).

The chain couples TRBV6-5 to TRBJ2-7, with 9 bases matching TRBD2. The receptor was isolated from a man in his thirties or forties in good health. Sequencing input: naive CD4+ T cells sorted from blood. The subset: CD45RA+ positively selected. This CDR3 is CASSYPVAGDLYEQYF. For the CDR3, the DNA is TGTGCCAGCAGTTACCCAGTAGCGGGAGATCTCTACGAGCAGTACTTC.